Below are 11 T cell receptor beta chains sequenced from a single sample in a study of PD-L1 blockade in urothelial cancer (dated by TCRdb to the late 2010s). The library was made by the immunoSEQ multiplex PCR assay. What TCRdb holds here is the immuneACCESS table cut down to in-frame rearrangements. Part of the clones is not present; checked against another copy, under half of the missing clones reflect an unresolved V gene, and the others are unexplained. The table for this sample lists 68,000 or so clones; 80% to 90% of them were counted only once. The leading ten clones occupy 5% to 7% of the sample. The time point label for this specimen denotes: pretreatment peripheral blood. The starting material was PBMCs, obtained around atezolizumab (anti-PD-L1) treatment. Source of these receptors: a man in his 70s with urothelial cancer.

The chain employs TRBV11-3 and TRBJ1-1; D ambiguous. CDR3 length: 13 residues. V was shortened by 5 bases and J by 11 bases, with 18 bases between the two germline ends. Per germline, CDR1 SGHNT and CDR2 YENEEA. The CDR3 DNA reads TGTGCCAGCAGCGCGAGCCCCTCTACAGACGCTTTCTTT. It translates to CASSASPSTDAFF.

The chain is built from TRBV5-1 and TRBJ2-1, with a weak D call TRBD1 (6 bases). The CDR3 loop spans 13 amino acids. CDR1 is SGHRS, CDR2 YFSETQ, per germline. Trimming left V 6 bases short and J 6 bases short, with 13 bases between. This CDR3 is CASKGGSGNEQFF. The CDR3 DNA reads TGCGCCAGCAAAGGGGGTTCGGGCAATGAGCAGTTCTTC.

J is TRBJ2-2 and V is TRBV5-1; a weak D match, TRBD2 (6 bases). This CDR3 is built from 15 residues. Trimming cost V 1 base and J 5 bases, with 12 bases left between them. The germline V gene encodes CDR1 SGHRS and CDR2 YFSETQ. The CDR3: CASSLFRERTGELFF. The DNA of the CDR3 is TGCGCCAGCAGCTTGTTTCGGGAGAGAACCGGGGAGCTGTTTTTT.

The chain carries TRBV4-2 and TRBJ1-2; 7 bases fit TRBD1. The trim removed 6 bases at V and 4 bases at J, leaving 8 bases unmatched. CDR3 size: 14 residues. Germline V lookup: CDR1 LGHNA, CDR2 YNFKEQ. The CDR3 region has the DNA TGTGCCAGCAGTCCGGAATCAGGGGGCTATGGCTACACCTTC. It is translated as CASSPESGGYGYTF.

The chain links TRBV6-5 to TRBJ2-2; D might be TRBD1 (6 bases). The ends were cut back, 10 bases at V and 1 base at J, with 13 bases in the middle. CDR3 size: 14 residues. CDR1 and CDR2 from the germline V gene are MNHEY and SVGAGI. DNA for the CDR3: TGTGCCACCTACAGGGATTTGAACACCGGGGAGCTGTTTTTT. Translated, it gives CATYRDLNTGELFF.

The chain joins TRBV2 to TRBJ1-5; TRBD1 agrees at 9 bases. The CDR3 contains 14 residues. The germline V gene has CDR1 SNHLY and CDR2 FYNNEI. Trimming took 6 bases from V and 1 from J; bases not matched to a gene: 1. CDR3: CASRGTGSNQPQHF. In DNA, the CDR3 is TGTGCCAGCAGGGGGACAGGGAGCAATCAGCCCCAGCATTTT.

This clone appeared once. This chain connects TRBV12-5 to TRBJ1-5; D remains ambiguous. Per germline, CDR1 LGHNT and CDR2 FRNRAP. CDR3 length equals 12 residues. V was shortened by 5 bases and J by 5 bases, with 7 bases between the two germline ends. The CDR3 DNA sequence: TGTGCTAGTGGTCAGTACGATCAGCCCCAGCATTTT. Translated, it gives CASGQYDQPQHF.

As DNA, the CDR3 is TGTGCCAGCAGCCAAGACGGGGAGAACACTGAAGCTTTCTTT. Encoded protein: CASSQDGENTEAFF. The rearrangement joins TRBV2 to TRBJ1-1; D gene uncertain. The V and J ends lost 6 bases and 1 base respectively, with 12 bases between them. Germline lookup yields CDR1 SNHLY and CDR2 FYNNEI. The length of the CDR3 is 14 residues.

V is TRBV5-5 and J is TRBJ2-2; perhaps TRBD2 as D (5 bases). The V end lost 7 bases, the J end lost 6 bases, and 16 bases lay between the germline ends. The CDR3 is 14 residues long. CDR1 and CDR2 (germline): SGHKS, YYEKEE (reference sequence). CDR3 loop: CASAEGRSAGELFF. In nucleotides, the CDR3 is TGTGCCAGCGCTGAGGGCAGATCGGCCGGGGAGCTGTTTTTT.

The chain carries TRBV7-9 and TRBJ2-7, with 9 bases aligning to TRBD2. After removal of 4 bases from V and 3 bases from J, the junction contained 10 bases not matched to a gene. Germline CDR1 SEHNR, CDR2 FQNEAQ (reference sequence). CDR3 length: 16 amino acids. CDR3 residues: CASSSEELAGSYEQYF. The CDR3 DNA follows: TGTGCCAGCAGCTCTGAAGAGCTAGCGGGAAGCTACGAGCAGTACTTC.

The rearrangement joins TRBV4-3 to TRBJ2-5; no reliable D call. From germline, CDR1 is LGHNA and CDR2 YSLEER. This CDR3 comprises 12 residues. The V and J ends lost 0 bases and 9 bases respectively, with 8 bases between them. The CDR3 here is CASSQDTGAQYF. The CDR3 DNA reads as TGCGCCAGCAGCCAAGATACGGGTGCCCAGTACTTC.